The sequence of this TCR beta chain was determined in a study of blood T cell repertoires in COVID-19 (dated by TCRdb to 2020 to 2022). Concerning the study at large: The collaborator samples originated in the United States, Italy and Spain and spanned the acute and convalescent phases of COVID-19. The repertoires were released in a freely available public database intended as a resource for research on the immune response to SARS-CoV-2. The material from the prospective study consisted of cDNA or gDNA derived from T cells, B-cell-depleted T cells, or PBMCs. Sample metadata almost always included a de-identified subject ID, COVID-19 status, age in years and sex. Where available, HLA class I and class II types were obtained from metadata supplied by the sample provider rather than from assay-based typing. Samples came from the ongoing ImmuneRACE study (first 160 participants) plus 1,254 subjects from 6 global collaborators. Deeply sampled blood TCRbeta repertoires from subjects exposed to, actively infected with, or recovered from COVID-19 were included in the dataset. Summary of the overall study and its limitations: How much clinical and demographic metadata was included differed by source and by participant, and the metadata was provided uncurated.

One collaborating source in Seattle enrolled patients during active infection and followed them longitudinally through the course of disease. The collaborating institutions used their own protocols to collect whole blood in K2EDTA tubes. Collaborator samples were shipped for TCRbeta analysis as frozen whole blood, isolated PBMCs, or DNA extracted from either sample type. TCRbeta CDR3 regions were amplified from genomic DNA using the immunoSEQ Assay, a bias-controlled multiplex PCR. Per the authors' processing: The number of nucleated cells in each sample was estimated from the amplification of reference gene primers within the assay. To quantify the absolute abundance of each unique TCRbeta CDR3 rearrangement, sequence reads were collapsed and filtered. Productive Simpson clonality was computed per sample as the square root of Simpson's diversity index over productive rearrangements. TCRdb retrieved this table from immuneACCESS and kept in-frame rearrangements only. Not all clones are present; in checked studies, unresolved V genes account for under half, and no reason is known for the remainder. V and J calls and clone size are copied from that table; D and trimming were computed from the DNA. Within this sample are over 60,000 clones, with roughly four fifths of them counted one time only. The ten largest clones take up roughly 10% of the sample.

Turning to this clone: The antigen it recognizes is unknown. No base-level quality is on record; no much larger clone is a single base apart.

V and J lose 1 base and 3 bases, and a span of 14 bases separates them. The cysteine opens and the phenylalanine closes a CDR3 of 15 amino acids. Solely the CDR3 DNA is kept, with 45 bases framed from the first base. Reading the germline V gene gives CDR1 SGHRS and CDR2 YFSETQ. The clonotype was recovered from a man aged 50 to 59 with COVID-19, enrolled during active disease. Sequenced material: peripheral blood. The sequence is built from TRBV5-1 and TRBJ2-7; tentative D gene TRBD1, with 6 bases matching. In nucleotides, the sequence is TGCGCCAGCAGCTTGCGGGCAGGGGTTAACTACGAGCAGTACTTC. Translated, this gives CASSLRAGVNYEQYF.